These 20 T cell receptor beta chains were all obtained from the same sample, sequenced in a study of T cell responses to AZD1222 COVID-19 vaccine. Produced via immunoSEQ multiplex PCR; TCRdb's table is partial and in-frame only. The sample holds some 100,000 clones; more than 75% are singletons and the top ten take roughly 10%. This specimen was peripheral blood, taken 28 days after the second AZD1222 dose. These receptors came from an adult who received the AZD1222 COVID-19 vaccine.

V gene TRBV11-2 combines with J gene TRBJ2-3; D is ambiguous. V was trimmed by 6 bases and J by 5 bases, leaving 12 bases between them. The CDR3 has 13 amino acids. Germline V gene lookup returns CDR1 SGHAT and CDR2 FQNNGV. The chain's CDR3 is CASRPRAGDTQYF. The CDR3 DNA reads as TGTGCCAGCAGGCCCCGTGCTGGAGATACGCAGTATTTT. Using reference TRBV11-2 and TRBJ2-3 for the parts outside the CDR3, the full variable domain is EAGVAQSPRYKIIEKRQSVAFWCNPISGHATLYWYQQILGQGPKLLIQFQNNGVVDDSQLPKDRFSAERLKGVDSTLKIQPAKLEDSAVYLCASRPRAGDTQYFGPGTRLTVL.

The V gene is TRBV30, the J gene TRBJ1-5; 8 bases line up with TRBD1. V lost 2 bases and J lost 6; bases outside the gene matches: 9. Germline V gene sequence: CDR1 GTSNPN, CDR2 SVGIG (reference sequence). This CDR3 contains 15 residues. The CDR3 region is CAWSPRQGWAQPQHF. CDR3 coding DNA: TGTGCCTGGAGTCCACGACAGGGGTGGGCTCAGCCCCAGCATTTT.

This chain links TRBV5-6 with TRBJ1-1; unclear D gene. The V end lost 3 bases, the J end lost 6 bases, and 12 bases lay between the germline ends. The CDR3 covers 13 residues. Germline lookup yields CDR1 SGHDT and CDR2 YYEEEE. The chain's CDR3 is CASSSHGFAEAFF. The CDR3 region has the DNA TGTGCCAGCAGCTCCCACGGTTTCGCTGAAGCTTTCTTT.

The gene calls are TRBV28 and TRBJ1-5; a possible D gene is TRBD1 (5 bases). Germline V gene sequence: CDR1 MDHEN, CDR2 SYDVKM. V shed 4 bases and J shed 4 bases, with 14 bases lying between them. This CDR3 has 15 amino acids. The CDR3: CASSSTAQYNQPQHF. CDR3 DNA sequence: TGTGCCAGCAGTTCGACAGCGCAGTATAATCAGCCCCAGCATTTT.

The V gene is TRBV10-3, the J gene TRBJ2-3; tentative D call: TRBD2 (6 bases). Trimming took 8 bases from V and 0 from J, leaving 15 bases between them. Germline assignment: CDR1 ENHRY and CDR2 SYGVKD. The CDR3 is 15 residues long. For the CDR3, the DNA is TGTGCCATCGCCCCCAACCGGGGGAGCACAGATACGCAGTATTTT. This sequence encodes CAIAPNRGSTDTQYF.

J is TRBJ2-7 and V is TRBV21-1; the table's D gene call, TRBD2, was not cross checked with the DNA. TRBV21-1 represents a pseudogene. The CDR3 is made up of 13 amino acids. The CDR3 DNA follows: TGTGCCAGCAGCGTGGGACTAGCGGAACAGCAGTACTTC. Its translation is CASSVGLAEQQYF.

The rearrangement links TRBV5-6 to TRBJ1-5, with D perhaps matching TRBD1 (6 bases). The CDR3 has 16 residues. V lost 4 bases and J 0 bases, leaving 14 bases between the germline ends. CDR1 SGHDT and CDR2 YYEEEE come from the germline V gene. CDR3 residues: CASSHWGRFSNQPQHF. CDR3 DNA: TGTGCCAGCAGCCATTGGGGGCGCTTTAGCAATCAGCCCCAGCATTTT.

V and J are TRBV25-1 and TRBJ1-2; weak D call: TRBD1 (5 bases). Trimming took 1 base from V and 4 from J, leaving 13 bases between them. The CDR3 spans 15 residues. Germline loops: CDR1 MGHDK, CDR2 SYGVNS. Here the CDR3 DNA reads TGTGCCAGCAGTGAATTGAAGGGGTTCCCCTATGGCTACACCTTC. It encodes CASSELKGFPYGYTF.

This chain connects TRBV6-6 to TRBJ2-3; possibly TRBD1 for D (6 bases). This CDR3 contains 13 residues. Germline CDR1 reads MNHNY; CDR2 reads SVGAGI (reference sequence). Trimming left V 4 bases short and J 4 bases short, with 9 bases between. The CDR3 here is CASSSGGPDTQYF. DNA of the CDR3: TGTGCCAGCAGTTCTGGGGGCCCAGATACGCAGTATTTT.

This rearrangement joins TRBV9 to TRBJ2-1, with 10 positions matching TRBD2. With 0 bases clipped from V and 6 bases from J, the junction kept 12 bases outside the gene matches. Germline V gives CDR1 SGDLS, CDR2 YYNGEE. The CDR3 contains 18 residues. CDR3 in amino acids: CASSVAVSGRPSGNEQFF. In DNA form, the CDR3 reads TGTGCCAGCAGCGTAGCGGTTAGCGGGAGGCCCTCGGGCAATGAGCAGTTCTTC.

This sequence joins TRBV6-5 and TRBJ1-4; 7 nucleotides match TRBD1. The germline gives CDR1 MNHEY, CDR2 SVGAGI. The CDR3 consists of 13 residues. The V gene end was trimmed by 0 bases and the J gene end by 11 bases; junction bases not matched to a gene: 3. The CDR3 is CASSYSGGGKLFF. CDR3 nucleotide sequence: TGTGCCAGCAGTTACTCAGGAGGGGGCAAACTGTTTTTT.

A note on this clone: One junction end disagrees with the germline gene, perhaps due to a read error. The chain has TRBV11-2 and TRBJ2-4, with 9 bases that match TRBD1. Germline V gives CDR1 SGHAT, CDR2 FQNNGV. The CDR3 consists of 12 residues. CDR3 region: CASSWSTGGIAF. CDR3 bases: TGTGCCAGCAGCTGGTCGACAGGGGGAATCGCTTTC. Full variable domain (outside the CDR3, taken from reference TRBV11-2 and TRBJ2-4): EAGVAQSPRYKIIEKRQSVAFWCNPISGHATLYWYQQILGQGPKLLIQFQNNGVVDDSQLPKDRFSAERLKGVDSTLKIQPAKLEDSAVYLCASSWSTGGIAFGAGTRLSVL.

The J gene is TRBJ2-5, the V gene TRBV4-3, with 8 bases matching TRBD1. After removal of 4 bases from V and 2 bases from J, the junction contained 3 bases not matched to a gene. The germline V gene has CDR1 LGHNA and CDR2 YSLEER. The CDR3 is 14 residues long. The CDR3 DNA reads as TGCGCCAGCAGCCTAAGGACAGGGCAAGAGACCCAGTACTTC. Residues: CASSLRTGQETQYF.

V gene TRBV11-2 combines with J gene TRBJ2-7, with D perhaps matching TRBD2 (5 bases). The CDR3 is made up of 14 amino acids. In germline, CDR1 is SGHAT, CDR2 FQNNGV. V was trimmed by 5 bases and J by 2 bases, leaving 13 bases between them. Here the CDR3 reads CASSARGPTYEQYF. The CDR3, as DNA: TGTGCCAGCAGCGCTCGCGGGCCAACCTACGAGCAGTACTTC.

The chain recombines TRBV19 with TRBJ1-5; D not resolved. Deletions cut 3 bases from V and 5 bases from J, with 11 bases between. Germline V lookup: CDR1 LNHDA, CDR2 SQIVND (reference sequence). The CDR3 is 14 amino acids. Here the CDR3 reads CASSMIHADQPQHF. The DNA of the CDR3 is TGTGCCAGTAGTATGATTCATGCGGATCAGCCCCAGCATTTT.

The chain has TRBV3-1 (or the pseudogene TRBV3-2) and TRBJ1-2; D gene unclear. The V end was cut by 0 bases, the J end by 1 base, with 9 bases between. The length of the CDR3 is 15 residues. The V gene's germline CDR1 is LGHDT and CDR2 YNNKEL (reference sequence). The CDR3 DNA sequence: TGTGCCAGCAGCCAAGATAACTCGATTAACTATGGCTACACCTTC. Encoded protein: CASSQDNSINYGYTF.

J is TRBJ2-2 and V is TRBV4-1, with 9 nucleotides matching TRBD1. The V and J ends lost 4 bases and 5 bases, in that order; junction bases with no gene match: 14. Germline CDR1 reads MGHRA; CDR2 reads YSYEKL. The CDR3 is 18 residues long. CDR3 coding DNA: TGCGCCAGCAGCCCGGGGACAGGGAACCCCCTACGAACCGGGGAGCTGTTTTTT. Translating gives CASSPGTGNPLRTGELFF.

This chain uses TRBV21-1 with TRBJ2-5; whether TRBD2, the table's D call, matches the DNA was not checked. TRBV21-1 is termed a pseudogene. This CDR3 contains 16 residues. CDR3 nucleotides: TGTGCCAGCAGCAAAGGGGAGAGCGGGAGGCTGGAGACCCAGTACTTC. It specifies CASSKGESGRLETQYF.

This chain connects TRBV28 to TRBJ1-2; 9 positions match TRBD1. Trimming removed 6 bases from V and 8 bases from J; junction bases left unmatched: 7. There are 13 residues in the CDR3. From germline, CDR1 is MDHEN and CDR2 SYDVKM. CDR3 DNA sequence: TGTGCCAGCAGCCCACAGGGGGCGGAGGGCTACACCTTC. Amino acids: CASSPQGAEGYTF.

The chain has TRBV5-1 and TRBJ1-3, with 8 nucleotides matching TRBD1. After removal of 4 bases from V and 2 bases from J, the junction contained 8 bases not matched to a gene. This CDR3 has 16 residues. Per the germline V gene, CDR1 is SGHRS and CDR2 is YFSETQ. CDR3 sequence reads: CASSLGGTGPGNTIYF. CDR3 in DNA: TGCGCCAGCAGCCTAGGAGGGACAGGACCTGGAAACACCATATATTTT.